The 14 T cell receptor beta chains reported below all come from one sample, sequenced in a study of OX40 agonist ivuxolimab in advanced cancers. Libraries were made using the immunoSEQ multiplex PCR assay. The immuneACCESS repertoire file appears here via TCRdb, limited to in-frame rearrangements. These files lack a portion of the clones; in checked studies, under half of the deficit traces to unresolved V genes, and the cause of the others is not known. In this sample the table shows 150,000 to 190,000 clones, 90% to 95% of which occur a single time. The ten largest clones represent just over 0.3% of the sample. Source: CD4+ or CD8+ T cells sorted from blood, taken in a trial of the OX40 agonist ivuxolimab. The receptors come from an adult with an advanced solid tumor such as melanoma, head and neck, liver or kidney cancer.

The chain carries TRBV28 and TRBJ1-2; the match to TRBD1 covers 11 bases. With V trimmed by 10 bases and J by 6 bases, 7 bases remained unmatched. The CDR3 sequence is 13 residues long. CDR1 MDHEN and CDR2 SYDVKM come from the germline V gene. The CDR3 sequence is CATHRDRGDGYTF. CDR3 bases: TGTGCCACCCACCGGGACAGGGGGGATGGCTACACCTTC.

The V and J genes are TRBV18 and TRBJ2-1, with 10 bases that match TRBD2. This CDR3 contains 15 residues. After removal of 3 bases from V and 12 bases from J, the junction contained 11 bases not matched to a gene. The germline gives CDR1 KGHSH, CDR2 LQKENI. In DNA form, the CDR3 reads TGTGCCAGCTCACCGCCGGGAGCGGGAGGGGTAGTGCAGTTCTTC. This gives the protein CASSPPGAGGVVQFF. The full variable domain, with the rest looked up from reference TRBV18 and TRBJ2-1, is NAGVMQNPRHLVRRRGQEARLRCSPMKGHSHVYWYRQLPEEGLKFMVYLQKENIIDESGMPKERFSAEFPKEGPSILRIQQVVRGDSAAYFCASSPPGAGGVVQFFGPGTRLTVL.

This chain links TRBV5-1 with TRBJ2-2; TRBD2 agrees at 11 bases. The germline gives CDR1 SGHRS, CDR2 YFSETQ. This CDR3 has 15 amino acids. Losses at the gene ends were 4 bases for V and 4 bases for J; bases not matched to a gene: 3. CDR3 loop: CASSPGLAGTGELFF. CDR3 nucleotide sequence: TGCGCCAGCAGCCCCGGACTAGCGGGCACCGGGGAGCTGTTTTTT.

This clone showed up just once. The V and J genes are TRBV4-1 and TRBJ2-6; D not resolved. Germline V gene sequence: CDR1 MGHRA, CDR2 YSYEKL. V lost 3 bases, J lost 0 bases, and 6 bases lay in between. The CDR3 length is 15 residues. This CDR3 is CASSQPTSGANVLTF. CDR3 DNA sequence: TGCGCCAGCAGCCAGCCGACCTCTGGGGCCAACGTCCTGACTTTC.

This clone was seen once. CDR3 region: CASINWGNTEAFF. The CDR3 DNA reads as TGTGCCAGCATCAACTGGGGGAACACTGAAGCTTTCTTT. The chain combines TRBV6-1 with TRBJ1-1; D not resolved. The CDR3 has 13 residues. Between the trimmed V and J ends, which lost 7 bases and 1 base, there was a span of 10 bases. Germline CDR1 is MNHNS and CDR2 is SASEGT.

The chain uses TRBV5-1 and TRBJ1-1; D is ambiguous. The V and J ends lost 0 bases and 1 base respectively, with 7 bases between them. The CDR3 has 14 amino acids. In germline, CDR1 is SGHRS, CDR2 YFSETQ. The CDR3 sequence is CASSLAPGNTEAFF. Here the CDR3 DNA reads TGCGCCAGCAGCTTGGCCCCGGGGAACACTGAAGCTTTCTTT.

The rearrangement joins TRBV5-4 to TRBJ2-7, with 9 bases matching TRBD2. The CDR3 sequence is 16 residues long. The trim removed 0 bases at V and 2 bases at J, leaving 6 bases unmatched. CDR1 is SGHNT, CDR2 YYREEE, per germline (reference sequence). This chain's CDR3 is CASSLVWRGGAYEQYF. CDR3 nucleotides: TGTGCCAGCAGCTTGGTTTGGCGGGGGGGGGCCTACGAGCAGTACTTC.

This clone was seen a single time. The CDR3 nucleotides are TGTGCCAGCAGCTTGGATACAGGGGCGATGGGAGAGCAGTACTTC. Protein product: CASSLDTGAMGEQYF. The V call is TRBV5-6, the J call TRBJ2-7; TRBD1 matches 7 bases. In germline, CDR1 is SGHDT, CDR2 YYEEEE. V gave up 0 bases and J gave up 7 bases; unmatched junction bases: 10. This CDR3 contains 15 residues.

On this clone: Other DNA sequences in this sample translate to the same CDR3. The V call is TRBV18, the J call TRBJ1-2; no definite D call. Trimming stripped 2 bases from V and 4 bases from J, with 11 bases between. Germline CDR1 and CDR2: KGHSH and LQKENI. CDR3 length: 14 residues. The DNA of the CDR3 is TGTGCCAGCTCACCAATCGACCGGGCCTATGGCTACACCTTC. Translating gives CASSPIDRAYGYTF.

This chain uses TRBV27 with TRBJ1-5, with D unresolved. Between the trimmed V and J ends, which lost 1 base and 3 bases, there was a span of 7 bases. Germline V gene lookup returns CDR1 MNHEY and CDR2 SMNVEV (reference sequence). The length of the CDR3 is 14 residues. The CDR3 is CASSLWGFNQPQHF. The CDR3 nucleotides read TGTGCCAGCAGTTTATGGGGTTTCAATCAGCCCCAGCATTTT.

V usage is TRBV18 and J usage is TRBJ2-3; either TRBD1 or TRBD2 may fit D (5 bases each). Germline-derived CDR1 and CDR2 are KGHSH and LQKENI. This CDR3 comprises 16 residues. V was clipped by 1 base and J by 0 bases, with 11 bases between them. CDR3 protein: CASSPRDGISTDTQYF. CDR3 nucleotide sequence: TGTGCCAGCTCACCACGGGACGGAATAAGCACAGATACGCAGTATTTT.

V usage is TRBV6-1 and J usage is TRBJ2-3; a weak D match, TRBD1 (5 bases). V was shortened by 7 bases and J by 4 bases, with 12 bases between the two germline ends. The CDR3 is 13 amino acids. Germline values: CDR1 MNHNS, CDR2 SASEGT. CDR3 protein: CASTVGLADTQYF. In DNA form, the CDR3 reads TGTGCCAGCACCGTGGGGCTGGCAGATACGCAGTATTTT.

The chain is built from TRBV7-2 and TRBJ1-5; D remains unclear. The V gene's germline CDR1 is SGHTA and CDR2 FQGNSA. Trimming removed 10 bases from V and 0 bases from J, with 16 bases in between. This CDR3 comprises 15 residues. CDR3 sequence reads: CATGIGGVSNQPQHF. In DNA form, the CDR3 reads TGTGCCACCGGGATAGGCGGGGTTAGCAATCAGCCCCAGCATTTT.

This sequence joins TRBV5-1 and TRBJ1-1; TRBD1 is a possible D gene (5 bases). The germline gives CDR1 SGHRS, CDR2 YFSETQ. The length of the CDR3 is 19 residues. V lost 0 bases, J lost 0 bases, and 21 bases lay in between. In nucleotides, the CDR3 is TGCGCCAGCAGCTTGGTCCAGACAGCCCTACCACTCATGAACACTGAAGCTTTCTTT. Translation gives CASSLVQTALPLMNTEAFF.